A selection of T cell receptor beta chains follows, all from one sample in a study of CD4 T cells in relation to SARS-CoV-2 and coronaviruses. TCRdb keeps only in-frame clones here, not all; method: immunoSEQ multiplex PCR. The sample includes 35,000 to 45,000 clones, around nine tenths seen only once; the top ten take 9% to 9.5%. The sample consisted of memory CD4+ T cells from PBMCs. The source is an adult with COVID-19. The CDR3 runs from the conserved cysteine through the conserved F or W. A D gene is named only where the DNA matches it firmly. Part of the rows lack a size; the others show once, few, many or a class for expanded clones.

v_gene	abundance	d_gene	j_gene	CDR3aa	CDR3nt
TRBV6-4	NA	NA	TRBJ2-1	CASSGAPGPKFF	TGTGCCAGCAGTGGGGCTCCGGGACCGAAGTTCTTC
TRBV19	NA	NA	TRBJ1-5	CASRRGFYSNQPQHF	TGTGCCAGTAGGCGGGGGTTTTATAGCAATCAGCCCCAGCATTTT
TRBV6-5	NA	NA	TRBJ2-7	CASSLLTTGLHEQYF	TGTGCCAGCAGTCTCCTAACTACAGGGCTCCACGAGCAGTACTTC
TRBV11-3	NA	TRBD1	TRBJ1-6	CASKRDRTNSPLHF	TGTGCCAGCAAACGGGACAGAACCAATTCACCCCTCCACTTT
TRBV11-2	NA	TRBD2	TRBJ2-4	CASSPSGAVIQYF	TGTGCCAGCAGCCCTAGCGGGGCTGTTATTCAGTACTTC
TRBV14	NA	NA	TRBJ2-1	CASSQDLRNEQFF	TGTGCCAGCAGCCAAGATTTGCGCAATGAGCAGTTCTTC
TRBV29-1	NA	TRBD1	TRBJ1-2	CSGRDRLQGYTF	TGCAGCGGGAGGGACAGGCTTCAGGGCTACACCTTC
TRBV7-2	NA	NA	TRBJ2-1	CASSSLGGNEQFF	TGTGCCAGCAGCTCCCTAGGGGGAAATGAGCAGTTCTTC
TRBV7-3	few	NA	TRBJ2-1	CASSLMGRTGEQFF	TGTGCCAGCAGCTTAATGGGACGGACTGGGGAGCAGTTCTTC
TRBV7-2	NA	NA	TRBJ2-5	CASSLAQTQYF	TGTGCCAGCAGCTTAGCCCAGACCCAGTACTTC
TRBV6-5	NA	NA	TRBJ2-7	CASSYALPSEQYF	TGTGCCAGCAGTTACGCCCTCCCCTCCGAGCAGTACTTC
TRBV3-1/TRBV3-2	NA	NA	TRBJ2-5	CASSLQETQYF	TGTGCCAGCAGCCTCCAAGAGACCCAGTACTTC
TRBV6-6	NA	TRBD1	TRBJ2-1	CASITGQGLTRNEQFF	TGTGCCAGCATCACAGGACAGGGTCTAACTCGCAATGAGCAGTTCTTC
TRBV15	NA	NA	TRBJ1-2	CATSNQPNPQGYTF	TGTGCCACCAGCAACCAGCCCAACCCTCAAGGCTACACCTTC
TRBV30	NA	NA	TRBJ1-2	CAWSQGMDGYTF	TGTGCCTGGAGTCAGGGGATGGATGGCTACACCTTC
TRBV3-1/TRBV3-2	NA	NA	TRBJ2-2	CASSQVRDTGELFF	TGTGCCAGCAGCCAAGTTCGAGACACCGGGGAGCTGTTTTTT
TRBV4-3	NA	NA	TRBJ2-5	CASSQGLGSTVETQYF	TGCGCCAGCAGCCAAGGTCTGGGCAGCACGGTTGAGACCCAGTACTTC
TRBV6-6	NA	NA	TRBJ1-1	CASSNKGLRTEAFF	TGTGCCAGCAGCAACAAAGGTCTCCGGACTGAAGCTTTCTTT
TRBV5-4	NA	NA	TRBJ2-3	CASTRTGASTDTQYF	TGTGCCAGCACAAGGACGGGGGCCAGCACAGATACGCAGTATTTT
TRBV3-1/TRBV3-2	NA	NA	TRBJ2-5	CASSQDRVGEETQYF	TGTGCCAGCAGCCAAGATCGGGTGGGGGAAGAGACCCAGTACTTC
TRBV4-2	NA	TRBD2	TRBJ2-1	CASSPGLAGGNFDEQFF	TGTGCCAGCAGCCCTGGACTAGCGGGGGGAAACTTCGATGAGCAGTTCTTC
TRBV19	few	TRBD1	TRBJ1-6	CASSRTGGNSPLHF	TGTGCCAGTAGCCGGACAGGGGGTAATTCACCCCTCCACTTT